This T cell receptor (beta chain) was captured by sequencing in a study of T cell repertoires in cytomegalovirus infection (dated by TCRdb to between 2017 and 2020). Regarding the research as a whole: Donor HLA type was relevant to the analysis, because carriage of CMV infection together with the matching HLA type was indicated by public TCR beta signatures.

What the authors observed across the whole study: The ex vivo response was dominated by HLA-C-restricted CMV-specific TCR beta clonotypes, which also provided the single most frequent clonotype in two of eight donors. In both this cohort and an independent cohort of some 370 donors, the cumulative frequency of public TCR beta family members distinguished carriers of CMV infection plus the relevant HLA type.

Reads for this sample came from an Illumina HiSeq 1500. Through fastp at Q25 and MiXCR, TCRdb rebuilt clones from the public reads, retaining in-frame beta chains. CDR3 protein sequences are deduplicated, and each keeps its most common genes and DNA. The sample table shows 60,000 to 75,000 distinct CDR3 sequences, and 4% are seen once. The top ten constitute 20% to 25% of the sample. This clonotype was seen repeatedly, ten times or more. The clone's antigen remains unknown. Base qualities are not recorded, but no much larger clone differs from it by a single base. Sequences SGDLS (CDR1) and YYNGEE (CDR2) are obtained from the germline V gene. The CDR3 runs 14 residues from the cysteine to the phenylalanine. Just the 42-base CDR3 DNA is kept, in frame starting at base 1. V drops 4 bases and J drops 3 bases, leaving 11 bases in between.

The TCR comes from a human donor in good health (CMV status not recorded). Some clones in this sample may be carry-over from other donors' samples. The rearranged chain carries TRBV9 and TRBJ2-1, with an unclear D gene assignment. Sequencing was done on a sample of PBMCs. The CDR3 protein: CASSSSNIYNEQFF. The nucleotide sequence is TGTGCCAGCAGCTCCTCCAATATCTACAATGAGCAGTTCTTC.